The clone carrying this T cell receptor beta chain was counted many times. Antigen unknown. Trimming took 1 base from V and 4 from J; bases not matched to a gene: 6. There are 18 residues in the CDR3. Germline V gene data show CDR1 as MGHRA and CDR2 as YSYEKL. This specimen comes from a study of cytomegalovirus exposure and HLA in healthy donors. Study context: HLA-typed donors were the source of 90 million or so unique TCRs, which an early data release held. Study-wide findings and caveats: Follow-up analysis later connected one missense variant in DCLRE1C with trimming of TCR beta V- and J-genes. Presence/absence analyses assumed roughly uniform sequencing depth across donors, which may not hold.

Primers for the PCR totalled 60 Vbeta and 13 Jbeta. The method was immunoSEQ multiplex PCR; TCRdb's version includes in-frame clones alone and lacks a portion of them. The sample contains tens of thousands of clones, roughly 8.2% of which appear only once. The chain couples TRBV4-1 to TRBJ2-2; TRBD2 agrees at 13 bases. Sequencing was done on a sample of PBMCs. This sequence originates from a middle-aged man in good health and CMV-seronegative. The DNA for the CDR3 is TGCGCCAGCAGCCAAGGAGGACTAGCGGGAGTTGGCACCGGGGAGCTGTTTTTT. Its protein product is CASSQGGLAGVGTGELFF.